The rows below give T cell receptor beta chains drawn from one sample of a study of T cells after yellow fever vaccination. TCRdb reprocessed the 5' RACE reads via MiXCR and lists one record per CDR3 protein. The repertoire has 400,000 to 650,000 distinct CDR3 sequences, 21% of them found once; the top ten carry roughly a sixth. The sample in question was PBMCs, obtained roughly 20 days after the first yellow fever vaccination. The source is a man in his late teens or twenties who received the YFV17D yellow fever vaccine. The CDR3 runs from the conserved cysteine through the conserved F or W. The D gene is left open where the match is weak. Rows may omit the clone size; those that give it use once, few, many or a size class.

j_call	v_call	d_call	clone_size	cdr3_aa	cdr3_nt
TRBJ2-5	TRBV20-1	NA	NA	CSARLGDETQYF	TGCAGTGCTAGGCTCGGGGATGAGACCCAGTACTTC
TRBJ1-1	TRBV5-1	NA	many	CASSLVGPGTEAFF	TGCGCCAGCAGCTTGGTAGGTCCGGGCACTGAAGCTTTCTTT
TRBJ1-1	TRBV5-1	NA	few	CASKTEYNTEAFF	TGCGCCAGCAAGACAGAATACAACACTGAAGCTTTCTTT
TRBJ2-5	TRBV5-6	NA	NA	CASTQGLTSGETQYF	TGTGCCAGCACCCAAGGGTTGACTAGTGGAGAGACCCAGTACTTC
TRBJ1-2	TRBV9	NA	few	CASSVDANYGYTF	TGTGCCAGCAGCGTAGACGCTAACTATGGCTACACCTTC
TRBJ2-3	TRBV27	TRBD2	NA	CASNPSGVRDTQYF	TGTGCCAGCAACCCTAGCGGGGTGAGAGATACGCAGTATTTT
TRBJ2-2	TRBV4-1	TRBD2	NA	CASNRGGGGELFF	TGCGCCAGCAACCGGGGGGGAGGCGGGGAGCTGTTTTTT
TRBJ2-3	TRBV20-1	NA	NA	CSASSGSDTQYF	TGCAGTGCTAGTTCGGGCTCCGATACGCAGTATTTT
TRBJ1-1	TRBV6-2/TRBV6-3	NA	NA	CASEGGSYTEAFF	TGTGCCAGCGAAGGGGGAAGCTACACTGAAGCTTTCTTT
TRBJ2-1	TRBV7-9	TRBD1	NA	CASSPDRGNYNEQFF	TGTGCCAGCAGCCCCGACAGGGGGAACTACAATGAGCAGTTCTTC
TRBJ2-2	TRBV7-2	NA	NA	CASTQSRPPTGELFF	TGTGCCAGCACCCAGTCGAGGCCCCCCACCGGGGAGCTGTTTTTT
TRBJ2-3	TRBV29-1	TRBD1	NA	CSARDRVIGTDTQYF	TGCAGCGCCAGGGACAGGGTAATTGGCACAGATACGCAGTATTTT
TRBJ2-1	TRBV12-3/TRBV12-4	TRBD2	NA	CASSLIAGGYNEQFF	TGTGCCAGCAGTTTGATAGCGGGGGGGTATAATGAGCAGTTCTTC
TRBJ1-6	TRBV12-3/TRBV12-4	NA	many	CASSPGPYNSPLHF	TGTGCCAGCAGTCCGGGACCGTATAATTCACCCCTCCACTTT
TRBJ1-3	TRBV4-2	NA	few	CASSQDSDSSSGNTIYF	TGTGCCAGCAGCCAAGATTCCGACTCTAGCTCTGGAAACACCATATATTTT
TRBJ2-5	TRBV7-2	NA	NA	CASSLEVSRAGAQYF	TGTGCCAGCAGCTTAGAAGTGTCTAGGGCTGGGGCCCAGTACTTC
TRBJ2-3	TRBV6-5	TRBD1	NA	CASSNQGATDTQYF	TGTGCCAGCAGTAACCAGGGGGCCACAGATACGCAGTATTTT
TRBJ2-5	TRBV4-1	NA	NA	CASSQEISTGWDTQYF	TGCGCCAGCAGCCAAGAGATAAGTACAGGCTGGGACACCCAGTACTTC
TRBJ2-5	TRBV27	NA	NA	CASSFLYEETQYF	TGTGCCAGCAGTTTTCTCTATGAAGAGACCCAGTACTTC
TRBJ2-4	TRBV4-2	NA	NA	CASSPTRTTGGGTKNIQYF	TGTGCCAGCAGCCCTACCCGCACGACGGGGGGCGGGACCAAAAACATTCAGTACTTC
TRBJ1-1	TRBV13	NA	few	CASRRVRTEAFF	TGTGCCAGCAGACGGGTTCGGACTGAAGCTTTCTTT
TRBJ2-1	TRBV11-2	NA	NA	CASRGTKWNEQFF	TGTGCCAGCAGGGGAACGAAATGGAATGAGCAGTTCTTC
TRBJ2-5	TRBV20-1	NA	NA	CSANGLGETQYF	TGCAGTGCTAATGGCCTGGGAGAGACCCAGTACTTC
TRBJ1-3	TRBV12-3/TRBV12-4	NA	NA	CASSSTTGNGNTIYF	TGTGCCAGCAGCTCAACAACAGGGAATGGAAACACCATATATTTT
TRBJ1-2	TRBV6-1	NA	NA	CASTRDGILINYGYTF	TGTGCCAGCACCAGGGACGGTATCCTTATTAACTATGGCTACACCTTC
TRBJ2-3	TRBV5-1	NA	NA	CASSGEVLRGTDTQYF	TGCGCCAGCAGCGGGGAGGTGTTAAGGGGCACAGATACGCAGTATTTT
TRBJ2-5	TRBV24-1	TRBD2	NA	CATSDSGLAGGRETQYF	TGTGCCACCAGTGATTCCGGACTAGCGGGGGGACGGGAGACCCAGTACTTC
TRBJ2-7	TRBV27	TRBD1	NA	CASSPHRGSIREQYF	TGTGCCAGCAGCCCCCACAGGGGGTCTATCCGCGAGCAGTACTTC
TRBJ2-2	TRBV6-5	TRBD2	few	CASSYSITRGRADTGELFF	TGTGCCAGCAGTTACTCGATTACCCGGGGGAGGGCGGACACCGGGGAGCTGTTTTTT
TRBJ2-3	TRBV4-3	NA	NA	CASSQERRTDTQYF	TGCGCCAGCAGCCAAGAGCGACGCACAGATACGCAGTATTTT
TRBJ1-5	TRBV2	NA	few	CASSQQGLSNQPQHF	TGTGCCAGCAGTCAACAGGGTTTGAGCAATCAGCCCCAGCATTTT
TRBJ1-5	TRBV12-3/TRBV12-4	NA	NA	CASRETVVGPQHF	TGTGCCAGCAGGGAGACGGTGGTGGGGCCCCAGCATTTT
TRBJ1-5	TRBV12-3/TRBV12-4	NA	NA	CASSPRRSNQPQHF	TGTGCCAGCAGTCCCAGACGGAGCAATCAGCCCCAGCATTTT
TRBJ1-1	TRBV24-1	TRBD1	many	CATSDATDRANTEAFF	TGTGCCACCAGTGATGCGACCGACAGGGCGAACACTGAAGCTTTCTTT
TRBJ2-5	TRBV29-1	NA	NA	CSVEIRGGGRETQYF	TGCAGCGTTGAAATCCGGGGAGGGGGCCGAGAGACCCAGTACTTC
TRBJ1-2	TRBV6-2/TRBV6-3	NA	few	CASSYLSGARYTF	TGTGCCAGCAGTTACTTATCGGGGGCTCGCTACACCTTC
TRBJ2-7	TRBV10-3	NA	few	CAISAGAYEQYF	TGTGCCATCAGCGCAGGAGCCTACGAGCAGTACTTC
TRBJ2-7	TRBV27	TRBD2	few	CASSSGGLAGEQYF	TGTGCCAGCAGTTCTGGCGGACTAGCTGGCGAGCAGTACTTC
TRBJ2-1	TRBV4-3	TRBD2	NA	CASSQDSGLAGYNEQFF	TGCGCCAGCAGCCAAGATTCTGGGCTAGCGGGGTACAATGAGCAGTTCTTC
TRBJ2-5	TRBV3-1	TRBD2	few	CASSQYLADQETQYF	TGTGCCAGCAGCCAATACCTAGCGGACCAAGAGACCCAGTACTTC
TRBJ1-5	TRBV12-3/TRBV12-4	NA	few	CASSLRDANQPQHF	TGTGCCAGCAGTCTACGGGACGCCAATCAGCCCCAGCATTTT
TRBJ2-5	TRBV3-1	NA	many	CASSLDGRRETQYF	TGTGCCAGCAGCCTCGATGGTAGGAGGGAGACCCAGTACTTC
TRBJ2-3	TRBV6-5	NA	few	CASSYGRESTDTQYF	TGTGCCAGCAGTTACGGGCGGGAAAGCACAGATACGCAGTATTTT
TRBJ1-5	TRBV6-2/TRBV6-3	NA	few	CASSPNQGDQPQHF	TGTGCCAGCAGTCCAAACCAGGGAGATCAGCCCCAGCATTTT
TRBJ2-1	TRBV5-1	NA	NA	CASSLADTENEQFF	TGCGCCAGCAGCTTGGCGGACACAGAGAATGAGCAGTTCTTC
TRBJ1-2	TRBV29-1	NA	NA	CSVEGGLNGYTF	TGCAGCGTCGAAGGGGGGCTAAATGGCTACACCTTC
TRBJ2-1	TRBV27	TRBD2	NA	CASSQTPPSGAITGGQFF	TGTGCCAGCAGTCAGACTCCTCCTAGCGGGGCAATAACGGGGGGGCAGTTCTTC
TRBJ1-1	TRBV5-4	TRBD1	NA	CATYTGGVGMNTEAFF	TGTGCCACCTATACAGGGGGCGTGGGTATGAACACTGAAGCTTTCTTT
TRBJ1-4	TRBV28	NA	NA	CASVVRGTKGKLFF	TGTGCCAGCGTAGTACGGGGAACGAAAGGAAAACTGTTTTTT
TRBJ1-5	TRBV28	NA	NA	CASGGADQPQHF	TGTGCCAGCGGCGGTGCGGATCAGCCCCAGCATTTT
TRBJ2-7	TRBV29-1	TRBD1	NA	CSVGQGRYEQYF	TGCAGCGTTGGACAGGGTCGGTACGAGCAGTACTTC
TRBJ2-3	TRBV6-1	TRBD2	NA	CASSDLSGGLTDTQYF	TGTGCCAGCAGTGACCTTAGCGGGGGGTTGACAGATACGCAGTATTTT
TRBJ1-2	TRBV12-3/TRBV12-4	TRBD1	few	CASSLTGFNYGYTF	TGTGCCAGCAGCCTGACAGGGTTTAACTATGGCTACACCTTC
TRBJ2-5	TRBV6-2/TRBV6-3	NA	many	CASTWGQETQYF	TGTGCCAGCACCTGGGGGCAAGAGACCCAGTACTTC
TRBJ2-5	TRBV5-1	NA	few	CASSPTDGAWGTQYF	TGCGCCAGCAGCCCGACTGACGGCGCCTGGGGGACCCAGTACTTC
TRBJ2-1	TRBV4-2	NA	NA	CASNQGGGEQFF	TGTGCCAGCAACCAAGGAGGGGGCGAGCAGTTCTTC
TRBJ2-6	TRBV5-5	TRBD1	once	CASSPWTGPPGANVLTF	TGTGCCAGCAGCCCCTGGACAGGGCCACCTGGGGCCAACGTCCTGACTTTC
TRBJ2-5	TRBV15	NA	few	CATSPRGGETQYF	TGTGCCACCAGCCCCAGGGGAGGAGAGACCCAGTACTTC
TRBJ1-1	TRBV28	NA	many	CASTPMGWNTEAFF	TGTGCCAGCACCCCGATGGGCTGGAACACTGAAGCTTTCTTT
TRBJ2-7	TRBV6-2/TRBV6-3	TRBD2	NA	CASSYSPSGGSEQYF	TGTGCCAGCAGTTACTCTCCTAGCGGGGGGTCTGAGCAGTACTTC